Listed below are T cell receptor beta chains from one sample, sequenced in a study of blood T cells in healthy people across ages. Via MiXCR, TCRdb re-called the 5' RACE reads, giving one row per CDR3 protein. The sample contains over 700,000 distinct CDR3 sequences, approximately 25% of which appear only once. These data are also associated with another study on T cells of mothers and their children.

The sample comprised blood. The receptors were sampled from a boy aged 10-17 years in good health. CDR3s include the opening cysteine and the closing phenylalanine or tryptophan. The D gene is left open where the match is weak. Clone sizes are given selectively: once, few, many, or a class where the clone is expanded.

D gene: .; V gene: TRBV20-1; J gene: TRBJ1-2; clone size: few; CDR3 DNA: TGTAGTGCTAGAGACAGCAGCCATGGCTACACCTTC; CDR3 protein: CSARDSSHGYTF
D gene: TRBD2; V gene: TRBV5-5; J gene: TRBJ2-1; clone size: .; CDR3 DNA: TGTGCCAGCAGCGCCTGGACTAGCGCCACCAATGAGCAGTTCTTC; CDR3 protein: CASSAWTSATNEQFF
D gene: .; V gene: TRBV12-3/TRBV12-4; J gene: TRBJ2-5; clone size: few; CDR3 DNA: TGTGCCAGCACCGTCGTCCCCGACAAAGAGACCCAGTACTTC; CDR3 protein: CASTVVPDKETQYF
D gene: .; V gene: TRBV6-2/TRBV6-3; J gene: TRBJ2-7; clone size: few; CDR3 DNA: TGTGCCAGCAGTTACTCGGACCGCACGGGGTACGAGCAGTACTTC; CDR3 protein: CASSYSDRTGYEQYF
D gene: TRBD2; V gene: TRBV10-3; J gene: TRBJ2-1; clone size: few; CDR3 DNA: TGTGCCATCAGTGATACTAGCGGATCCTACAATGAGCAGTTCTTC; CDR3 protein: CAISDTSGSYNEQFF
D gene: .; V gene: TRBV29-1; J gene: TRBJ2-6; clone size: few; CDR3 DNA: TGCAGCGTTGAGCTCTCTGGGGCCAACGTCCTGACTTTC; CDR3 protein: CSVELSGANVLTF
D gene: TRBD1; V gene: TRBV7-2; J gene: TRBJ1-2; clone size: .; CDR3 DNA: TGTGCCAGCAGCTCTATAGGGACAGGGGATGGCTACACCTTC; CDR3 protein: CASSSIGTGDGYTF
D gene: .; V gene: TRBV7-9; J gene: TRBJ1-4; clone size: few; CDR3 DNA: TGTGCCAGCAGCTTTATTAGAGAAAAACTGTTTTTT; CDR3 protein: CASSFIREKLFF
D gene: .; V gene: TRBV14; J gene: TRBJ1-3; clone size: few; CDR3 DNA: TGTGCCAGCAGGACCAGGGGTACCGGAAACACCATATATTTT; CDR3 protein: CASRTRGTGNTIYF
D gene: TRBD1; V gene: TRBV20-1; J gene: TRBJ2-5; clone size: few; CDR3 DNA: TGCAGTGCTAGATTTCCCGGGACAGGAAAAGAGACCCAGTACTTC; CDR3 protein: CSARFPGTGKETQYF
D gene: .; V gene: TRBV7-2; J gene: TRBJ2-7; clone size: .; CDR3 DNA: TGTGCCAGCAGCCGGCGGGACACCTACGAGCAGTACTTC; CDR3 protein: CASSRRDTYEQYF
D gene: .; V gene: TRBV6-6; J gene: TRBJ2-7; clone size: few; CDR3 DNA: TGTGCCAGCAATCCGGACGGGAAGGCCTACGAGCAGTACTTC; CDR3 protein: CASNPDGKAYEQYF
D gene: .; V gene: TRBV7-9; J gene: TRBJ1-3; clone size: few; CDR3 DNA: TGTGCCAGCAGCTTAGCGCTCCTAGGGCCTGGAAACACCATATATTTT; CDR3 protein: CASSLALLGPGNTIYF
D gene: .; V gene: TRBV6-7; J gene: TRBJ2-3; clone size: few; CDR3 DNA: TGTGCCAGCAGCCGCTGGCCAGGGGACACCACAGATACGCAGTATTTT; CDR3 protein: CASSRWPGDTTDTQYF
D gene: TRBD2; V gene: TRBV20-1; J gene: TRBJ2-1; clone size: .; CDR3 DNA: TGCAGTGCTAGTAGGGGACTAGCGGGATTGATTTACAATGAGCAGTTCTTC; CDR3 protein: CSASRGLAGLIYNEQFF
D gene: .; V gene: TRBV11-2; J gene: TRBJ2-1; clone size: few; CDR3 DNA: TGTGCCAGCAGCTTAGATACGCACCCTTACAATGAGCAGTTCTTC; CDR3 protein: CASSLDTHPYNEQFF
D gene: .; V gene: TRBV5-5; J gene: TRBJ2-1; clone size: few; CDR3 DNA: TGTGCCAGCAGCTCTCCTTTGGTACTAGTTGTTAATGAGCAGTTCTTC; CDR3 protein: CASSSPLVLVVNEQFF
D gene: TRBD1; V gene: TRBV7-7; J gene: TRBJ2-5; clone size: .; CDR3 DNA: TGTGCTAGCAGCTTAGGACAGGTTCTCTCCCAAGAGACCCAGTACTTC; CDR3 protein: CASSLGQVLSQETQYF
D gene: TRBD2; V gene: TRBV12-3/TRBV12-4; J gene: TRBJ2-1; clone size: .; CDR3 DNA: TGTGCCAGCAGTCCAGGGACTAGCGTAAGCTCCTACAATGAGCAGTTCTTC; CDR3 protein: CASSPGTSVSSYNEQFF
D gene: .; V gene: TRBV11-2; J gene: TRBJ2-1; clone size: few; CDR3 DNA: TGTGCCAGCAGCTTAGGGTCGCGGGGGCCCTGGGCGAATGAGCAGTTCTTC; CDR3 protein: CASSLGSRGPWANEQFF
D gene: .; V gene: TRBV27; J gene: TRBJ1-2; clone size: few; CDR3 DNA: TGTGCCAGCAGTTTAGGGAGCTTCTATGGCTACACCTTC; CDR3 protein: CASSLGSFYGYTF
D gene: TRBD1; V gene: TRBV28; J gene: TRBJ1-4; clone size: few; CDR3 DNA: TGTGCCAGCAGTTTTTCCGACAGGGCTGATCGTGCTGAAAAACTGTTTTTT; CDR3 protein: CASSFSDRADRAEKLFF
D gene: .; V gene: TRBV20-1; J gene: TRBJ1-2; clone size: .; CDR3 DNA: TGCAGTGCCCGGGGGGGGGAGGAATATGGCTACACCTTC; CDR3 protein: CSARGGEEYGYTF
D gene: .; V gene: TRBV5-6; J gene: TRBJ1-1; clone size: few; CDR3 DNA: TGTGCCAGCAGCTTCGGTTCGATCCGACTGAACACTGAAGCTTTCTTT; CDR3 protein: CASSFGSIRLNTEAFF
D gene: .; V gene: TRBV20-1; J gene: TRBJ2-5; clone size: few; CDR3 DNA: TGCAGTGCTAGCAACCCAGGCCAAGAGACCCAGTACTTC; CDR3 protein: CSASNPGQETQYF
D gene: .; V gene: TRBV20-1; J gene: TRBJ2-1; clone size: .; CDR3 DNA: TGCAGTGCCCGGGAAAATGAGCAGTTCTTC; CDR3 protein: CSARENEQFF
D gene: .; V gene: TRBV5-6; J gene: TRBJ2-5; clone size: few; CDR3 DNA: TGTGCCAGCAGCAACGACGCAGGAATCGGGGAAGAGACCCAGTACTTC; CDR3 protein: CASSNDAGIGEETQYF
D gene: TRBD1; V gene: TRBV28; J gene: TRBJ2-2; clone size: .; CDR3 DNA: TGTGCCAGCACCAAATCTCAGACAGGGTCCGGGGAGCTGTTTTTT; CDR3 protein: CASTKSQTGSGELFF
D gene: TRBD2; V gene: TRBV3-1; J gene: TRBJ2-7; clone size: few; CDR3 DNA: TGTGCCAGCAGCCAAGGGACTAGCGGGGGCCCTCGGGAGTACTTC; CDR3 protein: CASSQGTSGGPREYF
D gene: .; V gene: TRBV12-3/TRBV12-4; J gene: TRBJ1-2; clone size: few; CDR3 DNA: TGTGCCAGCAGAGGGCCCGGTAGGGGCGACTATGGCTACACCTTC; CDR3 protein: CASRGPGRGDYGYTF
D gene: TRBD1; V gene: TRBV7-2; J gene: TRBJ2-1; clone size: .; CDR3 DNA: TGTGCCAGCAGCACAGGGGGGGACAGGGCTGACAATGAGCAGTTCTTC; CDR3 protein: CASSTGGDRADNEQFF
D gene: .; V gene: TRBV7-2; J gene: TRBJ2-7; clone size: few; CDR3 DNA: TGTGCCAGCAGCTTCGACCTAGGAGCCTACGAGCAGTACTTC; CDR3 protein: CASSFDLGAYEQYF
D gene: TRBD2; V gene: TRBV12-3/TRBV12-4; J gene: TRBJ2-5; clone size: few; CDR3 DNA: TGTGCCAGCAGTTTAGTCGGCGGACTAGCGGGAGAGATACAAGAGACCCAGTACTTC; CDR3 protein: CASSLVGGLAGEIQETQYF
D gene: TRBD1; V gene: TRBV20-1; J gene: TRBJ1-2; clone size: once; CDR3 DNA: TGCAGTGCTCGGGACAGGGGGCGTAATTCCTATGGCTACACCTTC; CDR3 protein: CSARDRGRNSYGYTF